The TCR beta chain described here comes from a study of T cell responses to AZD1222 COVID-19 vaccine. With V trimmed by 7 bases and J by 8 bases, 10 bases remained unmatched. The CDR3 loop spans 14 amino acids. The germline gives CDR1 MDHEN, CDR2 SYDVKM. Here immunoSEQ multiplex PCR was the method, and the copy in TCRdb shows in-frame clones only, minus some. There are 110,000 to 150,000 clones in the sample; 88% occur only once, and 3.1% lies in the top ten. Findings of the study overall: Researchers took repertoire samples only after the peak T cell response had come. Clonal diversity was possibly underestimated, and white British individuals and females predominated among donors. Only a handful of AZD1222 recipients tested seropositive at baseline.

Remarks on this clone: Antigen specificity is unknown.

The source of this sequence is an adult who received the AZD1222 COVID-19 vaccine. Sequencing used peripheral blood, obtained 28 days after the second AZD1222 dose. The chain couples TRBV28 to TRBJ1-4; 7 nucleotides agree with TRBD1. CDR3 sequence reads: CASTGQLGMEKLFF. The DNA of the CDR3 is TGTGCCAGCACGGGACAGCTCGGAATGGAAAAACTGTTTTTT.